This entry features one T cell receptor (beta chain) sequence. This specimen belongs to a study of blood T cell repertoires in COVID-19. Study-wide background: Samples taken during acute and convalescent COVID-19 were collected in the United States, Italy and Spain. T cells, B-cell-depleted T cells, or PBMCs provided the cDNA or gDNA that served as material.

In the original processing: Nucleated cell counts were estimated from reference gene primer amplification. Sequenced by immunoSEQ multiplex PCR; TCRdb stores in-frame clones only, minus some. The DNA gave D and trimming, while V, J and clone size come from that table. The sample holds tens of thousands of clones, 87% seen once. V was shortened by 4 bases and J by 7 bases, with 7 bases between the two germline ends. CDR3 length: 12 residues. The germline CDR1 and CDR2 sequences are SEHNR and FQNEAQ (reference sequence). This clonotype originated in a male donor with acute or convalescent COVID-19. The sample taken for sequencing was peripheral blood. The rearrangement uses TRBV7-9 and TRBJ1-4; D gene ambiguous. The CDR3 DNA is TGTGCCAGCAGCTCATCAGGTGAAAAACTGTTTTTT. Protein: CASSSSGEKLFF.